This paragraph covers one T cell receptor beta chain sequence. This clonotype was found a few times. Its antigen is still unknown. Within one base of it there is no much larger clone, and no base qualities were kept. No patient had a history of other malignancies or prior chemotherapy or radiotherapy, and all had node-negative disease on CT and PET/CT. At each of two time points, about 6.1 milliliters of peripheral venous blood were collected into EDTA tubes. PBMCs were isolated by Ficoll-Paque Plus density-gradient centrifugation. Right after collection, samples were kept at -80 degrees C until analysis. This sample is drawn from a study of prognosis after radiotherapy for stage I lung cancer (dated by TCRdb to 2020 to 2022). With regard to the full study: Between early 2018 and early 2019, over 15 patients with stage I NSCLC were enrolled in Nanjing, China. In fourteen patients the disease was a newly diagnosed primary stage I lung tumor, whereas a few had oligometastatic NSCLC following surgical resection of the primary tumor. Every patient was regarded as medically inoperable, because of comorbidities in about a dozen cases and refusal of surgery in 7 cases. The cohort comprised roughly 13 men and 6 or 7 women with a median age of 74.5 years, ranging from roughly 50 to 84 years. Squamous cell carcinoma histology was identified in 7 or 8 patients, and adenocarcinoma histology was identified in roughly eleven patients. SBRT was delivered in 3 to 5 fractions with a biologically effective dose of at least 100 Gy, and image-guided IMRT or VMAT was used for delivery. Concurrent therapy was not administered to any patient alongside SBRT. After SBRT, distant metastases developed in about 20% of the 19 patients at a median of around 7 months, while the remaining 15 patients had no significant progression. This study profiled peripheral blood TCR beta repertoires from stage I NSCLC patients before and after stereotactic body radiotherapy and linked the repertoires to distant failure. The study sequenced approximately 40 blood samples from 20 or so patients, one before and one after SBRT per patient.

The TCR beta CDR3 region was amplified from genomic DNA by two rounds of multiplex PCR. In the first PCR round, primers specific to each TRBV and TRBJ gene were used, and the primer sequences were filed in Chinese patent CN105087789A. Universal primers were used in the second PCR round. The Roche High Pure PCR Template Preparation Kit was used to extract genomic DNA from frozen PBMCs. Libraries were sequenced paired-end with 151 bp reads on an Illumina HiSeq 3000. From the authors' description of their analysis: CutAdapt was used to discard raw reads that did not contain the multiplex PCR primer sequences. PEAR was used to merge high-quality paired reads into contigs. TRB V, D and J gene segments were assigned to each contig with MiXCR by alignment to reference sequences. To remove sequencing errors, CDR3 sequences were clustered according to base quality and sequence similarity. Shannon entropy normalized by the natural log of productive TCR sequence number was used as the measure of diversity. Clonality was computed as one minus the ratio of Shannon entropy to the natural log of the number of unique clonotypes. Progression-free survival cut-offs for repertoire metrics were chosen using the Youden index of ROC curves, with analyses run in R 3.5.3. Clones were called with MiXCR by TCRdb after fastp trimmed the public reads at Q25, and only in-frame beta chains were retained. Entries that share a CDR3 protein sequence are merged under the most common genes and DNA. TCRdb's processing, not the study's, gives the V and J calls here. Across this sample there are tens of thousands of distinct CDR3 sequences, with around two fifths seen only once. The ten largest clones add up to under 35% of the sample.

The CDR3 runs 16 residues from the cysteine to the phenylalanine. The sequence is cut down to CDR3 DNA, 48 bases in frame from base 1. V and J lose 2 bases and 0 bases, and a span of 14 bases separates them. From the germline V gene, CDR1 is SGHRS and CDR2 is YFSETQ. Results and caveats for the whole study, not just this receptor: The study was limited by its small cohort and short follow-up, and the findings require independent validation. No determination of tumor specificity was made for expanded TCR clones. None of the reported P values were adjusted for multiple comparisons. Unique TCR clone counts fell after SBRT (median 10,088 before versus several thousand after; Wilcoxon paired P=0.011). Post-SBRT Shannon entropy and its change from baseline were lower in patients who developed distant metastases; baseline Shannon entropy was not associated with metastases. Differences in TRBV and TRBJ usage frequencies by metastasis status were reportedly observed in two V genes at baseline and in roughly 10 V and two J genes after SBRT.

The chain is encoded by TRBV5-1 joined to TRBJ1-2, with no confident D gene call. The source was PBMCs, collected before or after stereotactic body radiation therapy (not recorded which). This sequence was found in a donor over 45 with non-small cell lung cancer. The DNA sequence is given as TGCGCCAGCAGCTTTGGCGGACGGGTTGCTAACTATGGCTACACCTTC. Its translation reads: CASSFGGRVANYGYTF.